This T cell receptor beta chain stems from a study of blood T cell repertoires in COVID-19. About the study: The analysed material was cDNA or gDNA that came from T cells, B-cell-depleted T cells, or PBMCs.

Some clones are missing from TCRdb's copy, which holds only in-frame ones; the method was immunoSEQ multiplex PCR. The sample carries about 220,000 clones, almost 90% recorded once. Membership in each cohort depended on participant-reported clinical history. Germline V gene lookup returns CDR1 SGHTA and CDR2 FQGNSA. This CDR3 is built from 18 residues. The V end was cut by 4 bases, the J end by 0 bases, with 19 bases between. V and J are TRBV7-2 and TRBJ1-5, with D hard to call. The material sequenced was PBMCs or T cells enriched from blood (not recorded which). The receptor was derived from a woman aged 45-65 years with acute COVID-19. The CDR3 sequence is CASSSRTYLGDSNQPQHF. In DNA form, the CDR3 reads TGTGCCAGCAGCTCACGGACCTATCTCGGGGATAGCAATCAGCCCCAGCATTTT.